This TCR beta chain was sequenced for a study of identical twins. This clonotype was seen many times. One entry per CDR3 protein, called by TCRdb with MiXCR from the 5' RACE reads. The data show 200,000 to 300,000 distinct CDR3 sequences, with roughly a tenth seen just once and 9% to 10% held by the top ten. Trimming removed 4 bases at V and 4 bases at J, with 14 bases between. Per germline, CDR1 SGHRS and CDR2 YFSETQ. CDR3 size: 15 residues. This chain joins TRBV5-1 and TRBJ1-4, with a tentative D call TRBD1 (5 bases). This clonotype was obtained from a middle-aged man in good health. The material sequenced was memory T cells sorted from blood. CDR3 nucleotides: TGCGCCAGCAGCGGACCGGGACGGAATAATGAAAAACTGTTTTTT. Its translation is CASSGPGRNNEKLFF.